This T cell receptor (beta chain) is from a study of T cell repertoires in cytomegalovirus infection. Study information: CMV epitopes in the study were HLA-C-restricted (recently identified) and HLA-B-restricted (well studied). An indication of both CMV infection and matching HLA type came from public TCR beta signatures. Study-level findings and limits: Individuals carrying CMV plus the relevant HLA were identified by cumulative frequency of public TCR beta families. It was HLA-C-restricted CMV-specific TCR beta clonotypes that dominated the response ex vivo.

The CDR3 runs 15 residues. Germline loops: CDR1 SGHTA, CDR2 FQGNSA. TCRdb independently ran MiXCR on the reads; one entry per CDR3 protein. The sample has under 130,000 distinct CDR3 sequences; under 50% are singletons. As regards this clonotype: The antigen is unknown. Relative to the germline gene, one junction end is altered; a read error may explain this.

The chain employs TRBV7-2 and TRBJ2-7; 11 bases align to TRBD2. The receptor comes from a human donor in good health (CMV status not recorded). Some clones in this sample may be carry-over from other donors' samples. The starting material was CD8+ T cells from cultured PBMCs, obtained from culture after CMV antigen stimulation. Written as DNA, the CDR3 is TGTGCCAGCAGCTTCCTAGCGGGGGGTCTTTACGACCAGTACTTC. Its translation: CASSFLAGGLYDQYF.